Each of the 32 T cell receptor beta chains below was sequenced from the same sample in a study of memory CD4+ T cells and cytomegalovirus serostatus. Sequencing was performed with immunoSEQ multiplex PCR; in TCRdb, only in-frame clones are kept and a portion is missing. The sample records tens of thousands of clones, over 65% being singletons. Single viable CD3+CD4+CD8-CD45RO+ cells were sorted as the memory CD4+ T cells. Material: memory CD4+ T cells from blood. Every receptor here comes from an adult in good health and CMV-seropositive.

The genes are TRBV28 and TRBJ1-3; weak D call: TRBD1 (6 bases). The ends were cut back, 6 bases at V and 4 bases at J, with 10 bases in the middle. Per germline, CDR1 MDHEN and CDR2 SYDVKM. This CDR3 spans 13 amino acids. The CDR3 protein is CASSLGQGNTIYF. The CDR3 coding sequence is TGTGCCAGCAGCTTGGGACAAGGAAACACCATATATTTT.

In its sample, this clone was seen once. In DNA form, the CDR3 reads TGCAGCGCCGGTGTGGCGGGAGTAGGCAAAGAGACCCAGTACTTC. It yields the protein CSAGVAGVGKETQYF. V and J are TRBV29-1 and TRBJ2-5; TRBD2 matches at 7 bases. J was trimmed by 3 bases and V by 7 bases; bases with no gene match: 14. This CDR3 is 15 amino acids long. Germline CDR1 reads SQVTM; CDR2 reads ANQGSEA.

The J gene is TRBJ2-7, the V gene TRBV10-1; possible D gene TRBD1, 6 bases. The V end lost 2 bases, the J end lost 7 bases, and 15 bases lay between the germline ends. The CDR3 is made up of 14 amino acids. Germline V gene lookup returns CDR1 WNHNN and CDR2 SYGVQD (reference sequence). DNA for the CDR3: TGCGCCAGCAGTGAGGACGATACAGGGTTTGAGCAGTACTTC. It codes for CASSEDDTGFEQYF.

CDR3 nucleotides: TGTGCCAGCAGCTTAAGGGGCCGCAATCAGCCCCAGCATTTT. Its protein is CASSLRGRNQPQHF. The chain is built from TRBV7-4 and TRBJ1-5, with D possibly being TRBD1 (5 bases). CDR3 length: 14 amino acids. Germline CDR1 is SGHVT and CDR2 is SQSDAQ. Trimming stripped 2 bases from V and 2 bases from J, with 7 bases between.

The V call is TRBV7-2, the J call TRBJ2-5, with 8 positions matching TRBD2. Germline CDR1 SGHTA, CDR2 FQGNSA. V shed 0 bases, J shed 0 bases, and the junction held 6 bases outside the gene matches. CDR3 size: 17 residues. The CDR3 DNA reads TGTGCCAGCAGCTTAGCTACTAGCGGAGGGTACCAAGAGACCCAGTACTTC. Residues: CASSLATSGGYQETQYF.

The chain is built from TRBV30 and TRBJ1-1, with TRBD1 as a possible D gene (6 bases). Germline-derived CDR1 and CDR2 are GTSNPN and SVGIG (reference sequence). Trimming left V 0 bases short and J 1 base short, with 18 bases between. The CDR3 is 17 residues long. The CDR3 DNA reads as TGTGCCTGGAGTGTAGGCGCCGGGGGCCGCAGGAACACTGAAGCTTTCTTT. As protein: CAWSVGAGGRRNTEAFF.

This chain links TRBV25-1 with TRBJ2-4; 8 bases match TRBD1. Germline V gives CDR1 MGHDK, CDR2 SYGVNS. The CDR3 covers 15 residues. The J segment lost 9 bases and the V segment lost 2 bases, leaving 9 bases of the junction unmatched. This chain's CDR3 is CASSEPGTGQVIQYF. CDR3 nucleotides: TGTGCCAGCAGTGAACCCGGGACAGGCCAGGTCATTCAGTACTTC.

This chain connects TRBV2 to TRBJ1-4; no definite D call. Looked up from germline, CDR1 is SNHLY and CDR2 is FYNNEI. The CDR3 is made up of 13 amino acids. The V end was cut by 4 bases, the J end by 8 bases, with 11 bases between. CDR3 DNA sequence: TGTGCCAGCAGTGGGGGAACCGGAGAAAAACTGTTTTTT. Its translation: CASSGGTGEKLFF.

CDR3 residues: CASSRARTASGELFF. The DNA of the CDR3 is TGTGCCAGTAGTCGAGCCCGGACTGCCTCCGGGGAGCTGTTTTTT. J is TRBJ2-2 and V is TRBV19; the D gene is possibly TRBD2 (5 bases). Germline V gene data show CDR1 as LNHDA and CDR2 as SQIVND (reference sequence). The CDR3 contains 15 residues. Trimming cost V 5 bases and J 6 bases, with 16 bases left between them.

This clone was seen a few times. The chain links TRBV5-1 to TRBJ2-6; D ambiguous. V lost 7 bases to trimming and J lost 1 base, with 6 bases between them. This CDR3 has 13 amino acids. Germline values: CDR1 SGHRS, CDR2 YFSETQ. The CDR3 loop reads CASRSSGANVLTF. The CDR3 nucleotides are TGCGCCAGCCGGTCTTCTGGGGCCAACGTCCTGACTTTC.

This chain uses TRBV7-2 with TRBJ2-3; perhaps TRBD1 as D (6 bases). V was cut by 5 bases and J by 4 bases, with 13 bases left in between. Germline lookup yields CDR1 SGHTA and CDR2 FQGNSA. The CDR3 sequence is 14 residues long. The CDR3 region has the DNA TGTGCCAGCAGCCTTGGACAGAGCCCAGATACGCAGTATTTT. It codes for CASSLGQSPDTQYF.

The CDR3 region is CASSDSGIPQETQYF. Written as DNA, the CDR3 is TGTGCCAGCAGCGACAGCGGGATTCCCCAAGAGACCCAGTACTTC. The chain employs TRBV6-6 and TRBJ2-5; 7 nucleotides agree with TRBD2. Trimming removed 6 bases from V and 1 base from J; junction bases left unmatched: 8. CDR3 length equals 15 residues. From germline, CDR1 is MNHNY and CDR2 SVGAGI (reference sequence).

The chain uses TRBV6-6 and TRBJ1-3; D uncertain. With 5 bases removed from V and 4 bases from J, the gap between germline ends came to 12 bases. The length of the CDR3 is 14 residues. Per the germline V gene, CDR1 is MNHNY and CDR2 is SVGAGI (reference sequence). The CDR3, as DNA: TGTGCCAGCAGTGACCTAATGGGGGGAAACACCATATATTTT. Its translation: CASSDLMGGNTIYF.

The V and J genes are TRBV5-1 and TRBJ2-5; 8 nucleotides align to TRBD2. Unmatched junction bases numbered 3, after V lost 4 bases and J lost 4 bases. CDR1 and CDR2 from the germline V gene are SGHRS and YFSETQ. The CDR3 loop spans 13 amino acids. For the CDR3, the DNA is TGCGCCAGCAGCCCCGGGACTAGAGAGACCCAGTACTTC. Residues: CASSPGTRETQYF.

The J gene is TRBJ2-7, the V gene TRBV28; 7 bases align to TRBD1. This CDR3 is 12 amino acids long. Germline V lookup: CDR1 MDHEN, CDR2 SYDVKM. V gave up 6 bases and J gave up 2 bases; unmatched junction bases: 1. The CDR3 DNA is TGTGCCAGCAGAGGGACAGCCTACGAGCAGTACTTC. The encoded protein is CASRGTAYEQYF.

V usage is TRBV7-2 and J usage is TRBJ2-7; D is possibly TRBD1 (6 bases). V shed 1 base and J shed 1 base, with 8 bases lying between them. The germline V gene encodes CDR1 SGHTA and CDR2 FQGNSA. The CDR3 is made up of 14 amino acids. The CDR3 reads CASSLVGASYEQYV. CDR3 DNA: TGTGCCAGCAGCTTAGTGGGGGCTTCCTACGAGCAGTACGTC.

The chain joins TRBV5-6 to TRBJ1-5, with D perhaps TRBD1 (6 bases). This CDR3 has 18 residues. Per germline, CDR1 SGHDT and CDR2 YYEEEE. V dropped 2 bases and J dropped 1 base, with 19 bases sitting between them. Here the CDR3 reads CASSLSKGGRGSNQPQHF. DNA of the CDR3: TGTGCCAGCAGCTTATCAAAGGGGGGGCGCGGGAGCAATCAGCCCCAGCATTTT.

The chain employs TRBV7-9 and TRBJ1-2; 8 bases map to TRBD1. Germline assignment: CDR1 SEHNR and CDR2 FQNEAQ (reference sequence). The CDR3 totals 16 residues. The V and J ends lost 0 bases and 8 bases, in that order; junction bases with no gene match: 11. The CDR3 is CASSLAGTGGGKGYTF. The CDR3 DNA reads as TGTGCCAGCAGCTTAGCGGGTACAGGGGGAGGGAAAGGCTACACCTTC.

This clone was seen only once. The DNA of the CDR3 is TGTGCCAGCAGCCTCTACACGAACACAGATACGCAGTATTTT. Its protein product is CASSLYTNTDTQYF. The chain links TRBV5-6 to TRBJ2-3; D is unclear. The CDR3 has 14 amino acids. The V and J ends lost 4 bases and 2 bases respectively, with 11 bases between them. Per the germline V gene, CDR1 is SGHDT and CDR2 is YYEEEE.

This clone has a single count. This rearrangement joins TRBV6-5 to TRBJ2-1; 9 bases map to TRBD2. The trim removed 6 bases at V and 6 bases at J, leaving 3 bases unmatched. Germline V gene data show CDR1 as MNHEY and CDR2 as SVGAGI. This CDR3 comprises 13 residues. The CDR3 protein is CASRGSGSNEQFF. The DNA of the CDR3 is TGTGCCAGCAGGGGTAGCGGGAGCAATGAGCAGTTCTTC.

This sequence joins TRBV2 and TRBJ2-7, with D tentatively TRBD2 (6 bases). CDR1 SNHLY and CDR2 FYNNEI come from the germline V gene. The CDR3 spans 14 residues. The V end lost 3 bases, the J end lost 3 bases, and 12 bases lay between the germline ends. CDR3 DNA: TGTGCCAGCAGTGACCAGCGGAGGGGCTACGAGCAGTACGTC. As protein: CASSDQRRGYEQYV.

Only a few counts were recorded for this clone. This chain connects TRBV20-1 to TRBJ2-5, with a possible D match to TRBD2 (5 bases). The V end lost 1 base, the J end lost 5 bases, and 5 bases lay between the germline ends. This CDR3 comprises 11 residues. Germline V gives CDR1 DFQATT, CDR2 SNEGSKA (reference sequence). CDR3 protein: CSARAGETQYF. In nucleotides, the CDR3 is TGCAGTGCTAGAGCGGGGGAGACCCAGTACTTC.

The chain is built from TRBV5-6 and TRBJ2-5; D unresolved. The CDR3 covers 13 residues. Per germline, CDR1 SGHDT and CDR2 YYEEEE. V lost 4 bases, J lost 7 bases, and 14 bases lay in between. CDR3 region: CASSPRAFGTQYF. Here the CDR3 DNA reads TGTGCCAGCAGCCCCCGGGCCTTTGGGACCCAGTACTTC.

DNA of the CDR3: TGTGCCAGCAGTTCCCTAGAAGGGCGCGCTACTGAAGCTTTCTTT. Its translation is CASSSLEGRATEAFF. This chain joins TRBV28 and TRBJ1-1; D unresolved. V dropped 4 bases and J dropped 5 bases, with 17 bases sitting between them. CDR3 length equals 15 residues. Germline V gives CDR1 MDHEN, CDR2 SYDVKM.

The rearrangement uses TRBV7-2 and TRBJ2-5; possible D gene TRBD2, 6 bases. V dropped 5 bases and J dropped 2 bases, with 9 bases sitting between them. The CDR3 is 13 amino acids. CDR1 and CDR2 from the germline V gene are SGHTA and FQGNSA. As DNA, the CDR3 is TGTGCCAGCAGCGGGGGACTGCAAGAGACCCAGTACTTC. It codes for CASSGGLQETQYF.

The gene calls are TRBV7-2 and TRBJ2-3; D is uncertain. V lost 8 bases and J lost 2, with 14 bases in between. This CDR3 is 14 amino acids long. In germline, CDR1 is SGHTA, CDR2 FQGNSA. CDR3 sequence reads: CASGERRLTDTQYF. CDR3 bases: TGTGCCAGCGGTGAGAGGCGGCTCACAGATACGCAGTATTTT.

The chain is built from TRBV2 and TRBJ1-4, with 10 bases that match TRBD1. With 6 bases clipped from V and 3 bases from J, the junction kept 4 bases outside the gene matches. Germline V gene lookup returns CDR1 SNHLY and CDR2 FYNNEI. The CDR3 is 15 residues long. CDR3 region: CASRRDRGPNEKLFF. CDR3 nucleotide sequence: TGTGCCAGCAGACGGGACAGGGGTCCTAATGAAAAACTGTTTTTT.

The chain combines TRBV7-2 with TRBJ1-2; 7 nucleotides agree with TRBD1. J was trimmed by 8 bases and V by 2 bases; bases with no gene match: 11. Per germline, CDR1 SGHTA and CDR2 FQGNSA. CDR3 length: 15 amino acids. The CDR3 DNA sequence: TGTGCCAGCAGCTTATTTACAGGGGTGGAAGGGGGCTACACCTTC. Translated: CASSLFTGVEGGYTF.

The chain couples TRBV28 to TRBJ1-1; D ambiguous. With 1 base removed from V and 0 bases from J, the gap between germline ends came to 12 bases. This CDR3 has 16 amino acids. Germline V gene sequence: CDR1 MDHEN, CDR2 SYDVKM. Written as DNA, the CDR3 is TGTGCCAGCAGTTTATATCTGGGCCTAATGAACACTGAAGCTTTCTTT. Translation gives CASSLYLGLMNTEAFF.

The V and J genes are TRBV5-1 and TRBJ1-1, with unresolved D. The CDR3 loop spans 14 amino acids. The V and J ends lost 5 bases and 1 base respectively, with 12 bases between them. In germline, CDR1 is SGHRS, CDR2 YFSETQ. The CDR3 bases are TGCGCCAGCAGTAGGCAGCGGTCGAACACTGAAGCTTTCTTT. Its protein is CASSRQRSNTEAFF.

The chain joins TRBV30 to TRBJ2-5, with 9 positions matching TRBD2. Unmatched junction bases numbered 7, after V lost 3 bases and J lost 5 bases. The germline CDR1 and CDR2 sequences are GTSNPN and SVGIG (reference sequence). The CDR3 contains 14 residues. This chain's CDR3 is CAWRAGTSRETQYF. CDR3 nucleotide sequence: TGTGCCTGGAGAGCCGGGACTAGCCGGGAGACCCAGTACTTC.

CDR3 nucleotide sequence: TGTGCCAGCAGCCCGCGGGGAGGGGGCTACTATGGCTACACCTTC. Protein sequence: CASSPRGGGYYGYTF. The rearrangement uses TRBV7-2 and TRBJ1-2; 7 positions agree with TRBD1. Germline CDR1 reads SGHTA; CDR2 reads FQGNSA. CDR3 length equals 15 residues. Trimming cost V 5 bases and J 3 bases; bases outside gene matches: 9.